This T cell receptor (beta chain) was profiled in a study of T cells after posttransplantation cyclophosphamide. Notes on the study in general: Donor-recipient repertoire similarity was low at 1-2 months, rising over year one. Recipient CMV seropositivity and CMV reactivation strongly tracked TRB clonality.

The germline V gene has CDR1 MNHEY and CDR2 SMNVEV (reference sequence). V lost 2 bases and J 4 bases, leaving 9 bases between the germline ends. The CDR3 has 14 residues. The table came from immunoSEQ multiplex PCR; TCRdb's copy has only in-frame clones and leaves some out. Of tens of thousands of clones listed, roughly 98% are singletons. Cells defined as naive were viable CD3+CD4+ or CD3+CD8+ and CCR7+CD45RA+CD45RO-CD95-CD27+CD28+. This clone was detected only once. Its target is not known. This sequence originates from a man in his forties in good health, CMV-negative, and a related stem cell transplant donor. The specimen sequenced was naive CD8+ T cells sorted from PBMCs. The genes are TRBV27 and TRBJ1-5; possibly TRBD1 for D (5 bases). The CDR3 coding sequence is TGTGCCAGCAGTTTACAGGGAGGGAATCAGCCCCAGCATTTT. Protein sequence: CASSLQGGNQPQHF.